In this sample, the clone carrying this TCR beta chain turned up many times. What it binds is unknown. These data come from a study of T-cell reconstitution after alpha-beta-depleted transplantation in children. Study-wide results and caveats: As was reported, about two months after transplant, alpha-beta T cells came from several hundred expanded graft clones. Some patients' high day-60 TCRbeta diversity was attributed to recipient cells surviving conditioning. Newly produced T cells mostly provided counts and TCRbeta diversity after one year, as hyperexpanded clones declined.

The CDR3 totals 14 residues. Germline V gene sequence: CDR1 SNHLY, CDR2 FYNNEI. Trimming cost V 5 bases and J 1 base, with 11 bases left between them. The TCRbeta library was prepared with unique molecular identifiers. TCRdb re-called the PCR reads with MiXCR, one entry per CDR3 protein. This sample has hundreds of thousands of distinct CDR3 sequences, with 6.5% to 10% found just once. Specimen: PBMCs, mostly from graft donor cells, collected 180 days after TCRalphabeta/CD19-depleted stem cell transplant. This rearrangement joins TRBV2 to TRBJ2-5; D ambiguous. This TCR was recovered from a male patient between 10 and 17 years old who had a stem cell transplant for acute lymphoblastic leukemia, so the T cells may come from the graft donor. CDR3 nucleotides: TGTGCCAGCAGTAAGGGCCCGAGCCAAGAGACCCAGTACTTC. It encodes CASSKGPSQETQYF.